The 18 T cell receptor beta chains given below trace back to one sample, sequenced in a study of blood T cell repertoires in COVID-19. TCRdb keeps only in-frame clones here, not all; method: immunoSEQ multiplex PCR. This repertoire shows roughly 240,000 clones, about 84% found once; its top ten account for over 5.5%. The material sequenced was peripheral blood. These receptors all come from an elderly woman with COVID-19, enrolled during active disease.

This clone was observed a handful of times. The V gene is TRBV29-1, the J gene TRBJ2-7; 7 nucleotides agree with TRBD2. The CDR3 is 13 amino acids. Germline V gene lookup returns CDR1 SQVTM and CDR2 ANQGSEA. J was trimmed by 4 bases and V by 4 bases; bases with no gene match: 7. The CDR3 sequence: CSVVASGSYEQYF. The CDR3 nucleotides are TGCAGCGTTGTAGCTAGCGGTTCATACGAGCAGTACTTC.

This sequence joins TRBV6-1 and TRBJ2-6; maybe TRBD2 (5 bases). The CDR3 loop spans 14 amino acids. Trimming stripped 6 bases from V and 1 base from J, with 7 bases between. Germline CDR1 is MNHNS and CDR2 is SASEGT. CDR3 protein: CASSGGSGANVLTF. The CDR3, as DNA: TGTGCCAGCAGCGGAGGTTCTGGGGCCAACGTCCTGACTTTC.

This clone was observed once. This chain connects TRBV5-6 to TRBJ2-3; 7 nucleotides line up with TRBD2. V was pared by 5 bases and J by 3 bases, with 6 bases of the junction left unmatched. This CDR3 comprises 14 residues. The germline V gene has CDR1 SGHDT and CDR2 YYEEEE. As DNA, the CDR3 is TGTGCCAGCAGAGATGGACTAGGGACAGATACGCAGTATTTT. Translating gives CASRDGLGTDTQYF. Based on the CDR3 plus reference TRBV5-6 and TRBJ2-3, the full variable domain is DAGVTQSPTHLIKTRGQQVTLRCSPKSGHDTVSWYQQALGQGPQFIFQYYEEEERQRGNFPDRFSGHQFPNYSSELNVNALLLGDSALYLCASRDGLGTDTQYFGPGTRLTVL.

This clone was counted a single time. One end of the junction does not line up with germline, which may come from a read error. The chain's CDR3 is CATSDSRGGGVRTF. In DNA, the CDR3 is TGTGCCACCAGTGATTCCAGGGGCGGGGGGGTTAGGACCTTT. The chain combines TRBV24-1 with TRBJ1-1, with a possible D match to TRBD1 (6 bases). The CDR3 is 14 residues long. CDR1 is KGHDR, CDR2 SFDVKD, per germline.

The rearrangement joins TRBV5-1 to TRBJ2-7, with 10 bases lining up with TRBD2. This CDR3 region has 14 residues. J gave up 4 bases and V 5 bases, and 6 bases lay outside the gene matches. Germline CDR1 SGHRS, CDR2 YFSETQ. DNA of the CDR3: TGCGCCAGCAGTCCTGGACTAGCGGATTACGAGCAGTACTTC. This sequence encodes CASSPGLADYEQYF.

The CDR3 protein is CASSVGTRGTEAFF. CDR3 in DNA: TGTGCCAGCAGCGTAGGGACCAGGGGGACTGAAGCTTTCTTT. The rearrangement uses TRBV9 and TRBJ1-1; 7 bases fit TRBD1. In germline, CDR1 is SGDLS, CDR2 YYNGEE. The length of the CDR3 is 14 residues. The V gene end was trimmed by 0 bases and the J gene end by 5 bases; junction bases not matched to a gene: 4.

This rearrangement joins TRBV7-9 to TRBJ1-5; 7 positions agree with TRBD1. J lost 3 bases, V lost 5 bases, and 10 bases had no gene match. CDR1 and CDR2 from the germline V gene are SEHNR and FQNEAQ (reference sequence). CDR3 size: 16 residues. CDR3 DNA: TGTGCCAGCAGCGGAAGACAGGGATCTAACAATCAGCCCCAGCATTTT. Its translation: CASSGRQGSNNQPQHF.

A few counts support this clone. V usage is TRBV30 and J usage is TRBJ2-7, with TRBD1 as a possible D gene (5 bases). The CDR3 runs 14 residues. Germline CDR1 and CDR2: GTSNPN and SVGIG (reference sequence). The V end was cut by 2 bases, the J end by 6 bases, with 17 bases between. The CDR3 nucleotides read TGTGCCTGGAGTTGGGGCGATCTGAGCTCCGAGCAGTACTTC. Translating gives CAWSWGDLSSEQYF.

This clone was counted once. V usage is TRBV7-2 and J usage is TRBJ1-4; TRBD1 aligns across 11 bases. The CDR3 totals 15 residues. V trimming: 6 bases; J trimming: 0 bases; junction bases outside the gene matches: 0. From germline, CDR1 is SGHTA and CDR2 FQGNSA. The CDR3 nucleotides read TGTGCCAGCAGGGGACAGGGGGCAACTAATGAAAAACTGTTTTTT. Its protein is CASRGQGATNEKLFF.

The chain joins TRBV14 to TRBJ1-2; TRBD1 is a possible D gene (6 bases). Germline CDR1 and CDR2: SGHDN and FVKESK. This CDR3 is built from 15 residues. Trimming removed 5 bases at V and 7 bases at J, with 20 bases between. CDR3 nucleotides: TGTGCCAGCAGCTTTCTAAACCGGGACACATCTGGCTACACCTTC. Encoded protein: CASSFLNRDTSGYTF. Full variable domain (remainder filled in from reference TRBV14 and TRBJ1-2): EAGVTQFPSHSVIEKGQTVTLRCDPISGHDNLYWYRRVMGKEIKFLLHFVKESKQDESGMPNNRFLAERTGGTYSTLKVQPAELEDSGVYFCASSFLNRDTSGYTFGSGTRLTVV.

This chain uses TRBV5-1 with TRBJ2-3, with a possible D match to TRBD2 (5 bases). The germline V gene has CDR1 SGHRS and CDR2 YFSETQ. The CDR3 sequence is 15 residues long. V gave up 2 bases and J gave up 0 bases, with 10 bases separating them. CDR3 sequence reads: CASSLSSLSTDTQYF. DNA of the CDR3: TGCGCCAGCAGCTTATCTAGCCTCAGCACAGATACGCAGTATTTT.

V gene TRBV3-1 (or the pseudogene TRBV3-2) combines with J gene TRBJ2-5, with 8 bases aligning to TRBD2. Trimming cost V 0 bases and J 4 bases; bases outside gene matches: 7. This CDR3 comprises 16 residues. Germline CDR1 LGHDT, CDR2 YNNKEL (reference sequence). The CDR3 is CASSQDRYGGAETQYF. In DNA, the CDR3 is TGTGCCAGCAGCCAAGATAGATACGGGGGGGCAGAGACCCAGTACTTC.

This sequence joins TRBV6-5 and TRBJ1-2; 9 bases agree with TRBD1. CDR3 length: 15 residues. The junction had 12 bases not matched to a gene; V was cut back by 8 bases and J by 5 bases. The germline gives CDR1 MNHEY, CDR2 SVGAGI. The chain's CDR3 is CASAEQGAIRYGYTF. The CDR3 coding sequence is TGTGCCAGCGCTGAACAGGGGGCCATTCGGTATGGCTACACCTTC.

The rearrangement joins TRBV6-5 to TRBJ1-1; 9 nucleotides agree with TRBD1. The V gene's germline CDR1 is MNHEY and CDR2 SVGAGI. The V and J ends lost 5 bases and 1 base, in that order; junction bases with no gene match: 5. The length of the CDR3 is 15 residues. CDR3 sequence: CASSPTGGRNTEAFF. The CDR3 bases are TGTGCCAGCAGTCCCACAGGGGGCAGGAACACTGAAGCTTTCTTT.

This sequence joins TRBV5-1 and TRBJ1-1; possibly TRBD1 for D (5 bases). Trimming cost V 2 bases and J 1 base, with 15 bases left between them. In germline, CDR1 is SGHRS, CDR2 YFSETQ. CDR3 length: 16 amino acids. The CDR3 reads CASSLSTVGGNTEAFF. The CDR3 DNA reads as TGCGCCAGCAGCTTATCGACAGTCGGGGGGAACACTGAAGCTTTCTTT.

The chain uses TRBV10-1 and TRBJ1-1; D unresolved. The length of the CDR3 is 13 residues. Trimming pared 6 bases from V and 3 bases from J, leaving 11 bases between. Germline-derived CDR1 and CDR2 are WNHNN and SYGVQD (reference sequence). The CDR3 reads CASSGSRDTEAFF. In nucleotides, the CDR3 is TGCGCCAGCAGCGGAAGCCGGGACACTGAAGCTTTCTTT.

The chain recombines TRBV10-3 with TRBJ2-1; D is perhaps TRBD1 (5 bases). CDR3 length: 13 residues. From germline, CDR1 is ENHRY and CDR2 SYGVKD. V lost 2 bases to trimming and J lost 7 bases, with 9 bases between them. CDR3 region: CAISETGYNEQFF. In DNA form, the CDR3 reads TGTGCCATCAGTGAGACAGGCTATAATGAGCAGTTCTTC.

V usage is TRBV24-1 and J usage is TRBJ2-7, with 9 positions matching TRBD1. CDR3 size: 16 residues. Germline CDR1 is KGHDR and CDR2 is SFDVKD. V was clipped by 2 bases and J by 1 base; unmatched bases: 5. This CDR3 is CATSDSTGGSSYEQYF. The CDR3 nucleotides read TGTGCCACCAGTGATTCCACAGGGGGCTCGTCCTACGAGCAGTACTTC.